This T cell receptor beta chain emerged from a study of CD8 T cells in ankylosing spondylitis. Overall study findings and caveats: Clones linked to the disease showed a CD8+ phenotype. They occurred at relatively low frequencies in peripheral blood. Earlier studies detected some motif variants in reactive arthritis synovial fluid and blood. Disease-associated clones were reportedly significantly overrepresented in matched ankylosing spondylitis synovial fluid.

Unmatched junction bases numbered 11, after V lost 4 bases and J lost 10 bases. Germline CDR1 reads SGHRS; CDR2 reads YFSETQ. CDR3 length equals 15 residues. In the case of this clonotype: No antigen is known for it.

The TCR beta libraries were generated through quantitative 5'-RACE incorporating molecular barcodes. Via MiXCR, TCRdb re-called the 5' RACE reads, giving one row per CDR3 protein. The sample has under 250,000 distinct CDR3 sequences; roughly a tenth are singletons. This TCR was sampled from a male donor with ankylosing spondylitis or in good health (not recorded which). The rearrangement uses TRBV5-1 and TRBJ2-1, with 10 bases lining up with TRBD2. The specimen was blood, either unsorted or a sorted T cell fraction (not recorded which). This CDR3 is CASSPFSSGGWEQFF. The CDR3 DNA is TGCGCCAGCAGCCCCTTTTCTAGCGGGGGATGGGAGCAGTTCTTC.